One and the same sample provided the 17 T cell receptor beta chains below, sequenced in a study of OX40 agonist ivuxolimab in advanced cancers. TCRdb keeps only in-frame clones here, not all; method: immunoSEQ multiplex PCR. Counted here are some 80,000 clones, 92% occurring once; the ten biggest clones make up 0.6% to 0.7%. The sample consisted of CD4+ or CD8+ T cells sorted from blood, taken in a trial of the OX40 agonist ivuxolimab. Receptor source: an adult with an advanced solid tumor such as melanoma, head and neck, liver or kidney cancer.

CDR3 region: CASSQGVAGDNQPQHF. The CDR3, as DNA: TGTGCCAGCAGCCAAGGGGTTGCAGGGGACAATCAGCCCCAGCATTTT. The rearrangement joins TRBV4-2 to TRBJ1-5; D might be TRBD1 (6 bases). Germline CDR1 reads LGHNA; CDR2 reads YNFKEQ. V lost 1 base and J lost 3, with 13 bases in between. There are 16 residues in the CDR3.

This clone has a single count. The V gene is TRBV7-6, the J gene TRBJ1-5; D uncertain. Trimming shortened V by 2 bases and J by 4 bases, and 12 bases separated the two germline ends. The CDR3 extends over 15 amino acids. CDR1 SGHVS and CDR2 FNYEAQ come from the germline V gene. The CDR3 sequence is CASSLFGNGNQPQHF. CDR3 nucleotide sequence: TGTGCCAGCAGCTTATTCGGGAACGGTAATCAGCCCCAGCATTTT.

The V gene is TRBV2, the J gene TRBJ2-7; unclear D gene. This CDR3 has 12 residues. V was pared by 6 bases and J by 7 bases, with 13 bases between. Germline CDR1 is SNHLY and CDR2 is FYNNEI. CDR3 amino acids: CASSGISSEQYF. DNA for the CDR3: TGTGCCAGCAGCGGAATCTCCTCGGAGCAGTACTTC.

The gene calls are TRBV7-6 and TRBJ2-7; 13 nucleotides align to TRBD2. Germline CDR1 is SGHVS and CDR2 is FNYEAQ. The CDR3 loop spans 15 amino acids. After removal of 1 base from V and 4 bases from J, the junction contained 1 base not matched to a gene. The CDR3: CASSLGTSGGYEQYF. DNA of the CDR3: TGTGCCAGCAGCTTAGGGACTAGCGGGGGTTACGAGCAGTACTTC.

This CDR3 is CASSEGPGQTYEQYF. The CDR3 DNA follows: TGTGCCAGCAGTGAAGGGCCGGGACAGACCTACGAGCAGTACTTC. The chain links TRBV6-1 to TRBJ2-7; 7 bases are shared with TRBD1. V lost 1 base and J lost 2; bases outside the gene matches: 5. From germline, CDR1 is MNHNS and CDR2 SASEGT. The CDR3 sequence is 15 residues long.

This sequence joins TRBV30 and TRBJ2-2; D gene unclear. This CDR3 region has 15 residues. Germline V gives CDR1 GTSNPN, CDR2 SVGIG (reference sequence). Trimming removed 0 bases at V and 5 bases at J, with 13 bases between. The CDR3, as DNA: TGTGCCTGGAGTGTCCGGGTAATAGCTACCGGGGAGCTGTTTTTT. It codes for CAWSVRVIATGELFF.

This clone came up a few times. CDR3 sequence (DNA): TGTGCCAGCAGCGTCACAGGGTATCAGCCCCAGCATTTT. Translated: CASSVTGYQPQHF. The chain uses TRBV9 and TRBJ1-5, with D tentatively TRBD1 (6 bases). V lost 2 bases and J 5 bases, leaving 8 bases between the germline ends. CDR1 and CDR2 from the germline V gene are SGDLS and YYNGEE. The CDR3 runs 13 residues.

The CDR3, as DNA: TGTGCCAGTAGTACCCCCGACAGGGGCGAGGGCCAGCCCCAGCATTTT. It translates to CASSTPDRGEGQPQHF. This sequence joins TRBV19 and TRBJ1-5; 8 bases map to TRBD1. The CDR3 has 16 amino acids. The V gene's germline CDR1 is LNHDA and CDR2 SQIVND (reference sequence). V dropped 4 bases and J dropped 7; count of bases not matched to a gene: 12.

The rearrangement joins TRBV19 to TRBJ2-5; 10 bases map to TRBD2. CDR3 length: 15 amino acids. The germline gives CDR1 LNHDA, CDR2 SQIVND (reference sequence). V shed 5 bases and J 5 bases; nucleotides not matched to a gene: 8. CDR3 residues: CASSSGTSVPETQYF. The CDR3 bases are TGTGCCAGTAGTTCCGGGACTAGCGTCCCGGAGACCCAGTACTTC.

The chain uses TRBV2 and TRBJ1-5, with 11 bases fitting TRBD1. Losses at the gene ends were 2 bases for V and 6 bases for J; bases not matched to a gene: 9. Germline loops: CDR1 SNHLY, CDR2 FYNNEI. The CDR3 covers 17 residues. The CDR3 spells CASSELAPGTGGQPQHF. Here the CDR3 DNA reads TGTGCCAGCAGTGAATTAGCGCCGGGGACAGGGGGTCAGCCCCAGCATTTT.

The J gene is TRBJ2-1, the V gene TRBV5-8, with TRBD1 identical over 12 bases. Per germline, CDR1 SGHTS and CDR2 YDEGEE. The CDR3 is made up of 15 amino acids. J was trimmed by 6 bases and V by 3 bases; bases with no gene match: 4. CDR3 sequence: CASSYTGQGANEQFF. The CDR3 nucleotides are TGTGCCAGCAGCTACACGGGACAGGGGGCCAATGAGCAGTTCTTC.

About this clone itself: Other DNA sequences of this sample code for an identical CDR3. This chain uses TRBV2 with TRBJ2-7, with 8 bases that match TRBD2. This CDR3 contains 15 residues. The ends lost 4 bases at V and 4 bases at J; junction bases unmatched: 9. Germline loops: CDR1 SNHLY, CDR2 FYNNEI. The CDR3 spells CASSGSLGLEYEQYF. CDR3 in DNA: TGTGCCAGCAGTGGGTCGTTGGGACTAGAATACGAGCAGTACTTC.

This clone was seen a few times. The V gene is TRBV7-8, the J gene TRBJ1-1; D gene uncertain. With 4 bases removed from V and 11 bases from J, the gap between germline ends came to 14 bases. The germline V gene has CDR1 SGHVS and CDR2 FQNEAQ. The CDR3 loop spans 12 amino acids. In nucleotides, the CDR3 is TGTGCCAGCAGCTCCTACCGGGAGCATGCTTTCTTT. Amino acids: CASSSYREHAFF.

Comment on this clone: One end of the junction does not line up with germline, which may come from a read error. The V call is TRBV7-7, the J call TRBJ2-5, with D perhaps given as TRBD1 or TRBD2 (5 bases each). In germline, CDR1 is SSHAT, CDR2 FNYEAQ (reference sequence). CDR3 size: 14 residues. CDR3 amino acids: CASSSGAGTETQYF. The CDR3 nucleotides are TGTGCTAGCAGCTCAGGCGCAGGGACCGAGACCCAGTACTTC.

The V call is TRBV19, the J call TRBJ2-7; either TRBD1 or TRBD2 may fit D (5 bases each). V was trimmed by 0 bases and J by 6 bases, leaving 18 bases between them. In germline, CDR1 is LNHDA, CDR2 SQIVND (reference sequence). This CDR3 comprises 16 residues. CDR3 DNA: TGTGCCAGTAGTATAGATGGTCGGGACGGGGCCCCCGAGCAGTACTTC. This sequence encodes CASSIDGRDGAPEQYF.

The V call is TRBV7-3, the J call TRBJ2-7, with 14 bases aligning to TRBD2. V gave up 5 bases and J gave up 3 bases; unmatched junction bases: 18. The germline V gene encodes CDR1 SGHTA and CDR2 FQGTGA. The CDR3 totals 20 residues. The CDR3 sequence is CASSLATGQGLAGANYEQYF. The CDR3 DNA sequence: TGTGCCAGCAGCCTGGCAACAGGGCAGGGACTAGCGGGAGCCAACTACGAGCAGTACTTC.

This sequence joins TRBV6-5 and TRBJ2-7, with TRBD2 as a possible D gene (5 bases). The CDR3 extends over 15 amino acids. Germline CDR1 and CDR2: MNHEY and SVGAGI. The germline V and J ends were trimmed by 0 bases and 4 bases, with 13 bases remaining between them. This CDR3 is CASSYSNGLTYEQYF. The CDR3 DNA reads as TGTGCCAGCAGTTACTCGAACGGACTTACTTACGAGCAGTACTTC.